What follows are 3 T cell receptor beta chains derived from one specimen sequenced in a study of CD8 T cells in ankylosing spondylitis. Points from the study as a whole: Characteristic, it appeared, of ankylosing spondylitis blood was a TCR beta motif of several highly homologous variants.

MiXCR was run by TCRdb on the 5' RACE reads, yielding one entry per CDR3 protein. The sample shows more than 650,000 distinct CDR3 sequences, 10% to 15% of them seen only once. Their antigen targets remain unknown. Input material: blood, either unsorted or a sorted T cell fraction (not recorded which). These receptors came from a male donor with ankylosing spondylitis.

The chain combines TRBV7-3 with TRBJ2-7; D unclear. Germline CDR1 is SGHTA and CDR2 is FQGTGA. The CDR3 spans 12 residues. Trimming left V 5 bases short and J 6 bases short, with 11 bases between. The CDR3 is CASSPASAEQYF. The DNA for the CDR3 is TGTGCCAGCAGCCCAGCCAGCGCCGAGCAGTACTTC.

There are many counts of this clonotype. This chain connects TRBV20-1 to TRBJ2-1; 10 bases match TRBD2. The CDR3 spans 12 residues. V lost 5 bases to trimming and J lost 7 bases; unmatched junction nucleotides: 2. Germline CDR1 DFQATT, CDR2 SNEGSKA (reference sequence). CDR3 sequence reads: CSAGLAENEQFF. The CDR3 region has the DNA TGCAGTGCTGGACTAGCGGAGAATGAGCAGTTCTTC.

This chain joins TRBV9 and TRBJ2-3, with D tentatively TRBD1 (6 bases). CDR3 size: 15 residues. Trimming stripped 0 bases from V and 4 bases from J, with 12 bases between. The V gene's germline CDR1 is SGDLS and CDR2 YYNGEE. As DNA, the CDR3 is TGTGCCAGCAGCGTAGGGGGGCTCTTCGCAGATACGCAGTATTTT. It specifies CASSVGGLFADTQYF.